This T cell receptor beta chain was retrieved from a study of blood T cell repertoires in COVID-19. This CDR3 spans 13 amino acids. Trimming removed 3 bases from V and 1 base from J, with 9 bases in between. Germline V CDR1 and CDR2: GTSNPN, SVGIG (reference sequence). Per the original data handling: For nucleated cells, counts were estimated from reference gene primer amplification. Generated by immunoSEQ multiplex PCR, the TCRdb table keeps only in-frame clones and is missing some. V, J and clone size reflect that table, while D and trimming were determined from the DNA. The data hold roughly 430,000 clones, with 70% to 90% observed a single time.

The specimen was PBMCs or T cells enriched from blood (not recorded which). This chain uses TRBV30 with TRBJ2-5; D is undetermined. The TCR was taken from a woman in her 40s with acute COVID-19. The CDR3 spells CAWSTDFQETQYF. As DNA, the CDR3 is TGTGCCTGGAGCACTGACTTCCAAGAGACCCAGTACTTC.